One sample yielded the 24 T cell receptor beta chains listed below, sequenced in a study of radiation and T cells in renal cell carcinoma. Indicated time point: baseline pretreatment blood. Documented treatment: 15 Gy SBRT to primary tumor, nephrectomy 4 weeks later. Generated by immunoSEQ multiplex PCR, the TCRdb table keeps only in-frame clones and is missing some. The sample shows 70,000 to 100,000 clones, about four fifths of them seen only once. Source: blood, taken from a patient whose treatment included radiotherapy and nephrectomy. These receptors came from a man aged 60 to 75 with renal cell carcinoma.

The V gene is TRBV4-3, the J gene TRBJ2-7; no firm D call. The CDR3 runs 14 residues. The V end was cut by 2 bases, the J end by 4 bases, with 12 bases between. Germline V gene lookup returns CDR1 LGHNA and CDR2 YSLEER. CDR3 coding DNA: TGCGCCAGCAGCCAAAGTTTGGGCCTTTACGAGCAGTACTTC. Translation gives CASSQSLGLYEQYF.

The chain carries TRBV18 and TRBJ2-7; D is possibly TRBD2 (5 bases). Trimming pared 3 bases from V and 1 base from J, leaving 10 bases between. The CDR3 sequence is 14 residues long. Germline assignment: CDR1 KGHSH and CDR2 LQKENI. The CDR3 DNA is TGTGCCAGCTCACCCGGACTGGGTTCCTACGAGCAGTACTTC. It yields the protein CASSPGLGSYEQYF.

The chain carries TRBV7-9 and TRBJ2-1; TRBD1 is a possible D gene (5 bases). CDR1 and CDR2 from the germline V gene are SEHNR and FQNEAQ (reference sequence). Trimming cost V 2 bases and J 4 bases, with 12 bases left between them. The CDR3 spans 15 residues. The CDR3 region has the DNA TGTGCCAGCAGCTTAATAGGGGCAGGATACAATGAGCAGTTCTTC. Translation: CASSLIGAGYNEQFF.

This clone was detected only once. The chain links TRBV6-5 to TRBJ2-3; D might be TRBD1 (6 bases). Deletions cut 6 bases from V and 0 bases from J, with 13 bases between. The V gene's germline CDR1 is MNHEY and CDR2 SVGAGI. CDR3 length equals 15 residues. The CDR3 protein is CASRKGHESTDTQYF. Written as DNA, the CDR3 is TGTGCCAGCAGAAAGGGACACGAAAGCACAGATACGCAGTATTTT.

J is TRBJ2-3 and V is TRBV7-2; 7 bases fit TRBD2. The length of the CDR3 is 14 residues. J gave up 6 bases and V 1 base, and 4 bases lay outside the gene matches. Germline values: CDR1 SGHTA, CDR2 FQGNSA. This CDR3 reads CASSLVSGFDTQYF. DNA for the CDR3: TGTGCCAGCAGCTTAGTTAGCGGGTTTGATACGCAGTATTTT.

This clone was seen just once. The rearrangement joins TRBV21-1 to TRBJ1-5. TRBV21-1 is listed as a pseudogene. The CDR3 extends over 14 amino acids. The CDR3 loop is CASSKGHRSQPQHF. CDR3 nucleotide sequence: TGTGCCAGCAGCAAAGGGCACCGTAGTCAGCCCCAGCATTTT.

This chain joins TRBV6-6 and TRBJ1-5, with D possibly TRBD1 on 5 matching bases. Trimming pared 0 bases from V and 5 bases from J, leaving 8 bases between. CDR3 length equals 14 residues. CDR1 and CDR2 from the germline V gene are MNHNY and SVGAGI (reference sequence). The CDR3 reads CASSYSRGDQPQHF. The CDR3 bases are TGTGCCAGCAGTTACTCTCGGGGGGATCAGCCCCAGCATTTT.

This clone was seen a single time. CDR3 region: CSVATGTGRGNNEQFF. DNA of the CDR3: TGCAGCGTCGCAACCGGGACAGGGAGGGGTAACAATGAGCAGTTCTTC. The gene calls are TRBV29-1 and TRBJ2-1; 9 bases align to TRBD1. The CDR3 runs to 16 residues. CDR1 is SQVTM, CDR2 ANQGSEA, per germline. V lost 6 bases, J lost 5 bases, and 14 bases stayed unmatched.

This chain uses TRBV7-2 with TRBJ2-7; no definite D call. From germline, CDR1 is SGHTA and CDR2 FQGNSA. Between the trimmed V and J ends, which lost 7 bases and 7 bases, there was a span of 5 bases. CDR3 length: 9 amino acids. CDR3 sequence: CASNTEQYF. In DNA form, the CDR3 reads TGTGCCAGCAACACGGAGCAGTACTTC.

V and J are TRBV19 and TRBJ2-7; D perhaps matches TRBD1 (5 bases). The CDR3 covers 11 residues. Per germline, CDR1 LNHDA and CDR2 SQIVND (reference sequence). Trimming removed 3 bases at V and 13 bases at J, with 13 bases between. The CDR3 DNA is TGTGCCAGTAGTATGTCAGGGAAGTTTTACTTC. Its translation: CASSMSGKFYF. Variable domain in full (rest from reference TRBV19 and TRBJ2-7): DGGITQSPKYLFRKEGQNVTLSCEQNLNHDAMYWYRQDPGQGLRLIYYSQIVNDFQKGDIAEGYSVSREKKESFPLTVTSAQKNPTAFYLCASSMSGKFYFGPGTRLTVT.

This sequence joins TRBV30 and TRBJ1-6; 11 bases map to TRBD1. The CDR3 loop spans 14 amino acids. The germline CDR1 and CDR2 sequences are GTSNPN and SVGIG (reference sequence). The trim removed 8 bases at V and 8 bases at J, leaving 8 bases unmatched. The CDR3 sequence: CAEDRGLGDSPLHF. In DNA, the CDR3 is TGTGCCGAGGACAGGGGGCTCGGCGATTCACCCCTCCACTTT.

V gene TRBV29-1 combines with J gene TRBJ2-1; 12 bases are shared with TRBD2. The germline V gene encodes CDR1 SQVTM and CDR2 ANQGSEA. Trimming removed 4 bases from V and 9 bases from J; junction bases left unmatched: 4. This CDR3 has 13 residues. CDR3 coding DNA: TGCAGCGTTGGTCTAGCGGGAGGGGGTGAGCAGTTCTTC. Translating gives CSVGLAGGGEQFF.

This chain joins TRBV5-1 and TRBJ1-6; 7 bases line up with TRBD1. With V trimmed by 0 bases and J by 6 bases, 3 bases remained unmatched. The CDR3 covers 15 residues. Germline V lookup: CDR1 SGHRS, CDR2 YFSETQ. CDR3 in amino acids: CASSLEAGGNSPLHF. DNA for the CDR3: TGCGCCAGCAGCTTGGAGGCAGGGGGTAATTCACCCCTCCACTTT.

This sequence joins TRBV9 and TRBJ2-1, with D hard to call. Germline-derived CDR1 and CDR2 are SGDLS and YYNGEE. Deletions cut 0 bases from V and 6 bases from J, with 10 bases between. The CDR3 consists of 14 residues. CDR3 DNA: TGTGCCAGCAGCGTAGTAGAGATTCCCAATGAGCAGTTCTTC. Amino acid sequence: CASSVVEIPNEQFF.

Concerning this clone: This specimen includes other DNA sequences encoding the same CDR3. The gene calls are TRBV2 and TRBJ2-5; no definite D call. Trimming removed 1 base from V and 3 bases from J, with 0 bases in between. CDR1 is SNHLY and CDR2 is FYNNEI in the germline V gene. The CDR3 contains 11 residues. This chain's CDR3 is CASSEEETQYF. CDR3 coding DNA: TGTGCCAGCAGTGAAGAAGAGACCCAGTACTTC.

V and J are TRBV27 and TRBJ2-1; no reliable D call. The germline gives CDR1 MNHEY, CDR2 SMNVEV (reference sequence). V lost 2 bases, J lost 4 bases, and 6 bases lay in between. The CDR3 sequence is 13 residues long. DNA of the CDR3: TGTGCCAGCAGTTTAAAGAAATACAATGAGCAGTTCTTC. It is translated as CASSLKKYNEQFF.

This clone occurred once. The gene calls are TRBV7-9 and TRBJ1-4; no clear D. This CDR3 contains 13 residues. Germline lookup yields CDR1 SEHNR and CDR2 FQNEAQ (reference sequence). V was pared by 1 base and J by 8 bases, with 8 bases between. CDR3 coding DNA: TGTGCCAGCAGCTTAGAGGACGACGAAAAACTGTTTTTT. It translates to CASSLEDDEKLFF. Looking up the rest from reference TRBV7-9 and TRBJ1-4 gives the full variable domain: DTGVSQNPRHKITKRGQNVTFRCDPISEHNRLYWYRQTLGQGPEFLTYFQNEAQLEKSRLLSDRFSAERPKGSFSTLEIQRTEQGDSAMYLCASSLEDDEKLFFGSGTQLSVL.

This clone turned up a few times. V gene TRBV18 combines with J gene TRBJ2-3; the match to TRBD2 covers 15 bases. Germline assignment: CDR1 KGHSH and CDR2 LQKENI. V was clipped by 5 bases and J by 6 bases; unmatched bases: 3. This CDR3 spans 15 amino acids. CDR3 DNA: TGTGCCAGCTCAGCCGGACTAGCGGGAGGGGATACGCAGTATTTT. It is translated as CASSAGLAGGDTQYF.

The chain combines TRBV5-4 with TRBJ2-1, with no clear D. Trimming cost V 0 bases and J 5 bases, with 9 bases left between them. The CDR3 loop spans 14 amino acids. Germline assignment: CDR1 SGHNT and CDR2 YYREEE (reference sequence). CDR3 loop: CASSLVWSNNEQFF. DNA for the CDR3: TGTGCCAGCAGCTTGGTATGGAGCAACAATGAGCAGTTCTTC.

The rearrangement uses TRBV19 and TRBJ1-5, with D unresolved. Germline V gives CDR1 LNHDA, CDR2 SQIVND (reference sequence). V was trimmed by 9 bases and J by 4 bases, leaving 4 bases between them. There are 10 residues in the CDR3. The CDR3 DNA is TGTGCCAGCGGGAATCAGCCCCAGCATTTT. Its translation is CASGNQPQHF. Full variable domain (missing parts from reference TRBV19 and TRBJ1-5): DGGITQSPKYLFRKEGQNVTLSCEQNLNHDAMYWYRQDPGQGLRLIYYSQIVNDFQKGDIAEGYSVSREKKESFPLTVTSAQKNPTAFYLCASGNQPQHFGDGTRLSIL.

The CDR3 spells CASSLSPGQPQHF. DNA for the CDR3: TGTGCCAGCAGTTTATCGCCGGGTCAGCCCCAGCATTTT. The J gene is TRBJ1-5, the V gene TRBV27; unclear D gene. Trimming stripped 0 bases from V and 6 bases from J, with 6 bases between. Germline V lookup: CDR1 MNHEY, CDR2 SMNVEV (reference sequence). CDR3 length: 13 amino acids.

This clone has a handful of counts. J is TRBJ2-5 and V is TRBV5-1; 10 bases line up with TRBD2. The trim removed 4 bases at V and 8 bases at J, leaving 8 bases unmatched. Germline CDR1 and CDR2: SGHRS and YFSETQ. The CDR3 is 14 residues long. The CDR3 loop reads CASSPSGRAVTQYF. Here the CDR3 DNA reads TGCGCCAGCAGCCCCAGCGGGAGGGCGGTCACCCAGTACTTC.

The V call is TRBV11-2, the J call TRBJ2-7; D gene ambiguous. CDR1 and CDR2 from the germline V gene are SGHAT and FQNNGV. This CDR3 region has 14 residues. The V end was cut by 1 base, the J end by 2 bases, with 9 bases between. The CDR3 region is CASSLAQLPYEQYF. The CDR3 DNA reads as TGTGCCAGCAGCTTAGCACAGCTCCCCTACGAGCAGTACTTC.

The chain is built from TRBV6-1 and TRBJ1-5, with D hard to call. Germline V gene lookup returns CDR1 MNHNS and CDR2 SASEGT. V was cut by 7 bases and J by 1 base, with 8 bases left in between. This CDR3 has 13 residues. The CDR3 nucleotides are TGTGCCAGCATGGGGTTGAGCAATCAGCCCCAGCATTTT. Translated, it gives CASMGLSNQPQHF.